The present entry profiles one T cell receptor (beta chain) with its context. V was trimmed by 8 bases and J by 7 bases, leaving 15 bases between them. The CDR3 sequence is 12 residues long. Profiled with immunoSEQ multiplex PCR; TCRdb holds only in-frame clones, not every one. The repertoire holds 130,000 to 150,000 clones, with 89% as singletons. The sample belongs to a study of control samples from healthy donors and cancer patients. The clonotype originates from a young man in good health. The V call is TRBV12-3 or TRBV12-4, the J call TRBJ2-7; maybe TRBD1 (6 bases). The sequenced sample was blood. The CDR3 sequence is CASAKGVGEQYF. In DNA form, the CDR3 reads TGTGCCAGCGCAAAGGGGGTTGGGGAGCAGTACTTC.